Listed here are 32 T cell receptor beta chains from one sample, sequenced in a study of T-cell memory formation after mild COVID-19. TCRdb recomputed calls from the 5' RACE reads with MiXCR, one row per CDR3 protein. The table shows 500,000 to 600,000 distinct CDR3 sequences, with roughly 18% occurring only once. The sample taken for sequencing was PBMCs or a T cell subset sorted from them (not recorded which). Receptors were obtained from an adult woman who had mild COVID-19 (a few samples of this study predate the infection). Cell type and time point are not known.

This clonotype has just a few counts. One end of the junction does not line up with germline, which may come from a read error. The chain combines TRBV20-1 with TRBJ1-4; D ambiguous. The CDR3 totals 9 residues. Germline V lookup: CDR1 DFQATT, CDR2 SNEGSKA (reference sequence). The CDR3 DNA follows: TGCAGTGTAAAGGAAAAACTGGTTTTT. Translation gives CSVKEKLVF.

This clonotype was observed many times. This chain connects TRBV7-8 to TRBJ2-1; D is unresolved. Germline CDR1 and CDR2: SGHVS and FQNEAQ. The V end was cut by 4 bases, the J end by 4 bases, with 20 bases between. The CDR3 contains 17 residues. CDR3 amino acids: CASSYPRRFGPYNEQFF. The DNA of the CDR3 is TGTGCCAGCAGCTACCCCCGCAGGTTTGGTCCTTACAATGAGCAGTTCTTC. Complete variable domain (other parts from reference TRBV7-8 and TRBJ2-1): GAGVSQSPRYKVAKRGQDVALRCDPISGHVSLFWYQQALGQGPEFLTYFQNEAQLDKSGLPSDRFFAERPEGSVSTLKIQRTQQEDSAVYLCASSYPRRFGPYNEQFFGPGTRLTVL.

The chain employs TRBV6-5 and TRBJ1-4; 8 bases map to TRBD1. V lost 2 bases to trimming and J lost 6 bases; unmatched junction nucleotides: 5. Germline lookup yields CDR1 MNHEY and CDR2 SVGAGI. The CDR3 sequence is 15 residues long. CDR3 sequence reads: CASSYGGQGHEKLFF. CDR3 nucleotides: TGTGCCAGCAGTTACGGCGGACAGGGCCATGAAAAACTGTTTTTT.

This chain joins TRBV5-1 and TRBJ2-1; 10 positions agree with TRBD2. Unmatched junction bases numbered 10, after V lost 3 bases and J lost 4 bases. CDR1 is SGHRS and CDR2 is YFSETQ in the germline V gene. This CDR3 has 17 amino acids. The CDR3, as DNA: TGCGCCAGCAGCTCCCTGCCTAGCGGGGGCCAGTACAATGAGCAGTTCTTC. Translation: CASSSLPSGGQYNEQFF.

There are many counts of this clonotype. The chain recombines TRBV7-6 with TRBJ2-2, with D possibly matching TRBD2 (6 bases). V dropped 2 bases and J dropped 4 bases, with 8 bases sitting between them. CDR1 is SGHVS and CDR2 is FNYEAQ in the germline V gene. CDR3 size: 14 residues. The chain's CDR3 is CASSLRGGTGELFF. CDR3 nucleotide sequence: TGTGCCAGCAGCTTACGGGGAGGCACCGGGGAGCTGTTTTTT.

This clonotype came up many times. The rearrangement links TRBV25-1 to TRBJ1-1, with D possibly matching TRBD1 (5 bases). The germline V gene encodes CDR1 MGHDK and CDR2 SYGVNS. V was shortened by 2 bases and J by 2 bases, with 15 bases between the two germline ends. The CDR3 has 16 residues. The CDR3 protein is CASSEIVGGGNTEAFF. CDR3 nucleotides: TGTGCCAGCAGTGAAATCGTAGGTGGGGGAAACACTGAAGCTTTCTTT.

This clonotype was picked up many times. This chain joins TRBV7-9 and TRBJ2-3, with D possibly TRBD1 on 7 matching bases. The germline gives CDR1 SEHNR, CDR2 FQNEAQ (reference sequence). Trimming removed 5 bases at V and 0 bases at J, with 18 bases between. The CDR3 length is 17 residues. CDR3 in amino acids: CASSLPTGRISTDTQYF. DNA of the CDR3: TGTGCCAGCAGCCTGCCGACAGGGAGGATCAGCACAGATACGCAGTATTTT.

This clonotype showed up just a few times. J is TRBJ2-7 and V is TRBV12-3 or TRBV12-4; D remains unclear. The CDR3 length is 15 residues. V was pared by 6 bases and J by 0 bases, with 15 bases between. Here the CDR3 reads CASSPYAWGSYEQYF. The DNA for the CDR3 is TGTGCCAGCAGCCCCTACGCGTGGGGCTCCTACGAGCAGTACTTC.

This sequence joins TRBV20-1 and TRBJ1-3; D might be TRBD1 (5 bases). This CDR3 has 13 amino acids. Germline CDR1 is DFQATT and CDR2 is SNEGSKA (reference sequence). V was pared by 3 bases and J by 7 bases, with 13 bases between. CDR3 DNA sequence: TGCAGTGCTAGGACAGACTGGAGGAACACCATATATTTT. It yields the protein CSARTDWRNTIYF.

This clonotype was observed a handful of times. V usage is TRBV20-1 and J usage is TRBJ2-2, with D tentatively TRBD1 (6 bases). Trimming left V 0 bases short and J 5 bases short, with 16 bases between. Per germline, CDR1 DFQATT and CDR2 SNEGSKA (reference sequence). CDR3 length: 16 residues. In nucleotides, the CDR3 is TGCAGTGCTAGAGATCGCCGCCAGGGGAGAACCGGGGAGCTGTTTTTT. It encodes CSARDRRQGRTGELFF.

This clonotype was recorded a few times. This chain uses TRBV5-1 with TRBJ2-7; 9 bases are a match to TRBD1. This CDR3 region has 16 residues. Unmatched junction bases numbered 12, after V lost 3 bases and J lost 5 bases. The V gene's germline CDR1 is SGHRS and CDR2 YFSETQ. In nucleotides, the CDR3 is TGCGCCAGCAGCTCAAACTTCAGGACAGGGGACCACGAGCAGTACTTC. Protein sequence: CASSSNFRTGDHEQYF.

The table lists this clonotype with a few counts. This chain connects TRBV15 to TRBJ2-7; D ambiguous. The V gene's germline CDR1 is LNHNV and CDR2 YYDKDF (reference sequence). Trimming stripped 0 bases from V and 5 bases from J, with 8 bases between. This CDR3 comprises 13 residues. CDR3 region: CATSRDLQNEQYF. CDR3 in DNA: TGTGCCACCAGCAGAGATTTACAGAACGAGCAGTACTTC.

This rearrangement joins TRBV4-3 to TRBJ2-3; D is possibly TRBD2 (5 bases). Trimming took 1 base from V and 8 from J, leaving 16 bases between them. Germline lookup yields CDR1 LGHNA and CDR2 YSLEER. The CDR3 runs 15 residues. The CDR3 reads CASSQASSSPPTQYF. As DNA, the CDR3 is TGCGCCAGCAGCCAAGCTAGCAGTAGTCCGCCTACGCAGTATTTT.

This clonotype was seen a few times. The chain joins TRBV18 to TRBJ2-5; D not certain. There are 16 residues in the CDR3. With 0 bases removed from V and 1 base from J, the gap between germline ends came to 12 bases. Per germline, CDR1 KGHSH and CDR2 LQKENI. CDR3 amino acids: CASSPPSSYSQETQYF. Here the CDR3 DNA reads TGTGCCAGCTCACCACCGTCTTCCTATTCCCAAGAGACCCAGTACTTC.

This clonotype was seen repeatedly, ten times or more. This rearrangement joins TRBV12-3 or TRBV12-4 to TRBJ2-4, with 12 bases fitting TRBD2. The junction had 6 bases not matched to a gene; V was cut back by 4 bases and J by 8 bases. The CDR3 runs 15 residues. As DNA, the CDR3 is TGTGCCAGCAGTTCCTCGACTAGCGGGAGTTACATTCAGTACTTC. Translation: CASSSSTSGSYIQYF.

This clonotype was detected many times. One end of the junction fails to match germline, which may point to a read error. The rearrangement joins TRBV7-2 to TRBJ2-5; D ambiguous. Per germline, CDR1 SGHTA and CDR2 FQGNSA. The CDR3 is made up of 11 amino acids. This CDR3 is CASSVQETQYF. In nucleotides, the CDR3 is TGCGCCAGCAGCGTTCAAGAGACCCAGTACTTC.

The chain couples TRBV3-1 to TRBJ1-5; D is perhaps TRBD1 (5 bases). The CDR3 has 14 amino acids. Germline lookup yields CDR1 LGHDT and CDR2 YNNKEL (reference sequence). V was pared by 0 bases and J by 6 bases, with 9 bases between. The CDR3 protein is CASSQDGGIQPQHF. The CDR3 DNA reads as TGTGCCAGCAGCCAAGATGGGGGGATTCAGCCCCAGCATTTT.

This clonotype has only a few counts. The gene calls are TRBV9 and TRBJ2-5, with D tentatively TRBD2 (6 bases). V shed 0 bases and J shed 3 bases, with 12 bases lying between them. Germline V gene lookup returns CDR1 SGDLS and CDR2 YYNGEE. CDR3 length: 15 amino acids. The CDR3 loop is CASSVGAGGEETQYF. CDR3 nucleotides: TGTGCCAGCAGCGTAGGAGCCGGGGGTGAAGAGACCCAGTACTTC.

This clonotype was counted only a few times. The J gene is TRBJ1-6, the V gene TRBV6-5, with 7 nucleotides matching TRBD1. The germline V gene encodes CDR1 MNHEY and CDR2 SVGAGI. J lost 9 bases, V lost 9 bases, and 8 bases had no gene match. The length of the CDR3 is 13 residues. The CDR3 reads CASTTGIASPLHF. CDR3 sequence (DNA): TGTGCCAGTACGACAGGGATAGCTTCACCCCTCCACTTT.

This clonotype showed up just a few times. CDR3 in DNA: TGCGCCAGCAGCTTGACCCCCCCCAATGAAAAACTGTTTTTT. This encodes CASSLTPPNEKLFF. The chain uses TRBV5-1 and TRBJ1-4; no reliable D call. The germline CDR1 and CDR2 sequences are SGHRS and YFSETQ. With 1 base removed from V and 5 bases from J, the gap between germline ends came to 9 bases. This CDR3 spans 14 amino acids. Full variable domain (missing parts from reference TRBV5-1 and TRBJ1-4): KAGVTQTPRYLIKTRGQQVTLSCSPISGHRSVSWYQQTPGQGLQFLFEYFSETQRNKGNFPGRFSGRQFSNSRSEMNVSTLELGDSALYLCASSLTPPNEKLFFGSGTQLSVL.

The V call is TRBV5-1, the J call TRBJ1-1, with a possible D match to TRBD1 (6 bases). The germline V gene encodes CDR1 SGHRS and CDR2 YFSETQ. The germline V and J ends were trimmed by 0 bases and 1 base, with 10 bases remaining between them. The CDR3 has 15 amino acids. The CDR3 nucleotides read TGCGCCAGCAGCTTGGATCCAGGGGAGAACACTGAAGCTTTCTTT. Translating it yields CASSLDPGENTEAFF.

Only a few counts were recorded for this clonotype. The chain couples TRBV12-3 or TRBV12-4 to TRBJ1-3; D unclear. This CDR3 spans 13 amino acids. Trimming stripped 7 bases from V and 0 bases from J, with 7 bases between. This CDR3 reads CASISDSGNTIYF. CDR3 nucleotide sequence: TGTGCCAGCATCTCCGACTCTGGAAACACCATATATTTT.

This clonotype was observed a few times. The V call is TRBV5-5, the J call TRBJ2-7; 7 bases match TRBD1. Germline assignment: CDR1 SGHKS and CDR2 YYEKEE (reference sequence). The CDR3 spans 14 residues. V shed 2 bases, J shed 4 bases, and the junction held 6 bases outside the gene matches. The DNA of the CDR3 is TGTGCCAGCAGCTTCGAACAGGGGCTTTACGAGCAGTACTTC. Translation gives CASSFEQGLYEQYF.

The rearrangement links TRBV6-4 to TRBJ2-2, with D unresolved. Trimming took off 2 bases at V and 4 bases at J, with 5 bases between the two ends. CDR1 is MRHNA, CDR2 SNTAGT, per germline. The CDR3 has 13 amino acids. The CDR3 nucleotides read TGTGCCAGCAGTGACACTGGCACCGGGGAGCTGTTTTTT. Protein: CASSDTGTGELFF.

This clonotype occurred a few times. The CDR3: CASSPTPRGDGEQYF. In DNA, the CDR3 is TGTGCCAGCAGTCCCACCCCTCGGGGAGACGGCGAGCAGTACTTC. The gene calls are TRBV27 and TRBJ2-7; maybe TRBD2 (5 bases). The CDR3 is 15 residues long. Germline V lookup: CDR1 MNHEY, CDR2 SMNVEV (reference sequence). The germline V and J ends were trimmed by 5 bases and 6 bases, with 20 bases remaining between them.

The chain recombines TRBV6-2 or TRBV6-3 with TRBJ1-1; 7 bases align to TRBD1. The CDR3 loop spans 15 amino acids. The V and J ends lost 7 bases and 6 bases, in that order; junction bases with no gene match: 14. Germline CDR1 is MNHEY and CDR2 is SVGEGT. Here the CDR3 reads CASNQRQGDLAEAFF. CDR3 nucleotides: TGTGCCAGCAACCAGAGGCAGGGGGACCTCGCTGAAGCTTTCTTT.

The V gene is TRBV5-6, the J gene TRBJ2-7; the match to TRBD1 covers 8 bases. This CDR3 comprises 15 residues. CDR1 is SGHDT, CDR2 YYEEEE, per germline. V dropped 5 bases and J dropped 0; count of bases not matched to a gene: 7. CDR3 amino acids: CASRATGVSSYEQYF. The DNA of the CDR3 is TGTGCCAGCAGAGCGACAGGGGTCAGCTCCTACGAGCAGTACTTC.

This clonotype was found a few times. The chain carries TRBV4-2 and TRBJ2-2; 10 bases match TRBD2. The V gene end was trimmed by 0 bases and the J gene end by 7 bases; junction bases not matched to a gene: 8. The length of the CDR3 is 17 residues. Germline CDR1 reads LGHNA; CDR2 reads YNFKEQ. The DNA for the CDR3 is TGTGCCAGCAGCCAAGATGTAAGCGGGAGGGCCTTCGGGGAGCTGTTTTTT. As protein: CASSQDVSGRAFGELFF.

This clonotype was found many times. J is TRBJ2-1 and V is TRBV7-8, with D tentatively TRBD2 (6 bases). Per germline, CDR1 SGHVS and CDR2 FQNEAQ. V was trimmed by 1 base and J by 7 bases, leaving 11 bases between them. The CDR3 sequence is 14 residues long. In DNA, the CDR3 is TGTGCCAGCAGCTTAGGACTAGGTGGGAATGAGCAGTTCTTC. It specifies CASSLGLGGNEQFF.

This clonotype turned up a few times. The CDR3 loop reads CASSEAGRNSPLHF. CDR3 coding DNA: TGTGCCAGCAGTGAAGCAGGGAGGAATTCACCCCTCCACTTT. This chain uses TRBV6-1 with TRBJ1-6; D is unresolved. Germline assignment: CDR1 MNHNS and CDR2 SASEGT. This CDR3 has 14 amino acids. The V gene lost 0 bases and the J gene lost 7 bases, with 7 bases spanning the gap.

The chain couples TRBV30 to TRBJ2-3; 9 nucleotides match TRBD2. Germline loops: CDR1 GTSNPN, CDR2 SVGIG (reference sequence). The CDR3 is made up of 17 amino acids. The V segment lost 0 bases and the J segment 5 bases; nucleotides outside the gene matches: 12. The CDR3 nucleotides read TGTGCCTGGAGTGTACGATTTGGCGGGGGGGCCAGAGATACGCAGTATTTT. This codes for CAWSVRFGGGARDTQYF.

This sequence joins TRBV9 and TRBJ2-2; D ambiguous. The germline gives CDR1 SGDLS, CDR2 YYNGEE. The ends were cut back, 0 bases at V and 3 bases at J, with 15 bases in the middle. This CDR3 has 17 residues. DNA of the CDR3: TGTGCCAGCAGCGTAGAATTCAGGTGGCGCGACACCGGGGAGCTGTTTTTT. Its protein is CASSVEFRWRDTGELFF.